This T cell receptor (beta chain) was captured in a study of human T cells and chemical hapten exposure. For the study at large: The patch tests put 0.01% DPC on the skin of the upper back and were read 6 days later. Per-sample TCR yield variation was attributed mainly to small pooled library volume differences. Study-wide results and limits: Following DPC sensitization, TCRs present above 1 in 1000 frequency showed no change.

V shed 1 base and J shed 4 bases, with 5 bases lying between them. The V gene's germline CDR1 is SGHKS and CDR2 YYEKEE (reference sequence). CDR3 length: 12 amino acids. MiXCR was run by TCRdb on the RACE reads, yielding one entry per CDR3 protein. The sample includes about 64,000 distinct CDR3 sequences, approximately 11% of them seen just once. Remarks on this clonotype: Its antigen is unknown.

Time point reported: patch test 3, about 24 weeks after DPC sensitization. Stated treatment: therapeutic diphenylcyclopropenone sensitization with weekly scalp DPC. The chain is built from TRBV5-5 and TRBJ2-5; D unclear. The sample in question was whole blood, obtained in connection with sensitization to the hapten diphenylcyclopropenone (DPC). The source is a woman younger than 45 with alopecia areata. Some clones in this sample may be carry-over from other donors' samples. CDR3 bases: TGTGCCAGCAGCTTGATAGGAGAGACCCAGTACTTC. Translation: CASSLIGETQYF.